These 12 T cell receptor beta chains originate from one sample sequenced in a study of blood T cell repertoires in COVID-19 (dated by TCRdb to the early 2020s). Library preparation was by the immunoSEQ multiplex PCR assay. TCRdb limited this immuneACCESS table to in-frame rearrangements with V and J called. A share of clones is missing; checked studies link under half to unresolved V genes, and the rest is unexplained. The table for this sample lists a few hundred thousand clones; around 83% of them were counted only once. The ten largest make up over 1.2% of the sample. Specimen: peripheral blood. These receptor sequences come from a woman aged 40-49 years who had recovered from COVID-19.

The rearrangement links TRBV20-1 to TRBJ2-5; 13 bases match TRBD2. J was trimmed by 5 bases and V by 3 bases; bases with no gene match: 15. The length of the CDR3 is 18 residues. The germline CDR1 and CDR2 sequences are DFQATT and SNEGSKA (reference sequence). CDR3 sequence reads: CSASPGLAGASGGETQYF. The CDR3 nucleotides read TGCAGTGCTAGTCCCGGACTAGCGGGGGCCAGCGGGGGGGAGACCCAGTACTTC.

This clone was seen a single time. The chain joins TRBV3-1 (or the pseudogene TRBV3-2) to TRBJ2-7; no clear D. Trimming stripped 6 bases from V and 0 bases from J, with 12 bases between. The germline CDR1 and CDR2 sequences are LGHDT and YNNKEL (reference sequence). The CDR3 loop spans 14 amino acids. The CDR3 spells CASSQYSSSYEQYF. CDR3 DNA: TGTGCCAGCAGTCAGTATTCCTCCTCCTACGAGCAGTACTTC.

V and J are TRBV18 and TRBJ2-6; possible D gene TRBD1, 6 bases. CDR1 is KGHSH and CDR2 is LQKENI in the germline V gene. Trimming removed 6 bases at V and 0 bases at J, with 6 bases between. The CDR3 covers 14 residues. CDR3 bases: TGTGCCAGCTCCAGGGGCTCTGGGGCCAACGTCCTGACTTTC. This sequence encodes CASSRGSGANVLTF.

The sample holds one count of this clone. The genes are TRBV5-6 and TRBJ1-2; D not resolved. In germline, CDR1 is SGHDT, CDR2 YYEEEE. Trimming took 2 bases from V and 7 from J, leaving 9 bases between them. CDR3 length: 12 amino acids. The CDR3 DNA reads TGTGCCAGCAGCTTAACCGAGGCTGGCTACACCTTC. This encodes CASSLTEAGYTF.

The chain recombines TRBV11-2 with TRBJ2-7; TRBD2 matches at 11 bases. The trim removed 1 base at V and 2 bases at J, leaving 4 bases unmatched. The CDR3 consists of 16 residues. Germline CDR1 and CDR2: SGHAT and FQNNGV. The CDR3 bases are TGTGCCAGCAGCTTAGTCCCTAGCGGGGGGCCCTACGAGCAGTACTTC. Translating it yields CASSLVPSGGPYEQYF.

The CDR3 DNA sequence: TGCGCCAGCAGCTATGAGAATGCGAACACCGGGGAGCTGTTTTTT. This sequence encodes CASSYENANTGELFF. The genes are TRBV5-1 and TRBJ2-2; D is undetermined. Trimming left V 3 bases short and J 0 bases short, with 9 bases between. The CDR3 loop spans 15 amino acids. Germline assignment: CDR1 SGHRS and CDR2 YFSETQ.

This clone came up many times. The chain joins TRBV5-5 to TRBJ1-5; 7 bases map to TRBD1. This CDR3 contains 15 residues. V dropped 4 bases and J dropped 2; count of bases not matched to a gene: 6. CDR1 is SGHKS and CDR2 is YYEKEE in the germline V gene (reference sequence). The CDR3 loop reads CASSGTGAGNQPQHF. The CDR3 DNA reads TGTGCCAGCAGCGGTACAGGGGCTGGCAATCAGCCCCAGCATTTT. Full variable domain (missing parts from reference TRBV5-5 and TRBJ1-5): DAGVTQSPTHLIKTRGQQVTLRCSPISGHKSVSWYQQVLGQGPQFIFQYYEKEERGRGNFPDRFSARQFPNYSSELNVNALLLGDSALYLCASSGTGAGNQPQHFGDGTRLSIL.

The rearrangement joins TRBV6-5 to TRBJ1-6, with D maybe TRBD1 (6 bases). Germline loops: CDR1 MNHEY, CDR2 SVGAGI. The V gene lost 9 bases and the J gene lost 2 bases, with 14 bases spanning the gap. This CDR3 has 15 amino acids. The CDR3 reads CASQLTGPYNSPLHF. The CDR3 DNA sequence: TGTGCCAGTCAATTAACAGGGCCCTATAATTCACCCCTCCACTTT.

The gene calls are TRBV5-4 and TRBJ2-5; 8 nucleotides match TRBD2. Germline assignment: CDR1 SGHNT and CDR2 YYREEE (reference sequence). V dropped 0 bases and J dropped 4; count of bases not matched to a gene: 8. The CDR3 runs to 16 residues. The CDR3 region has the DNA TGTGCCAGCAGCTTGGGACTCGGGGGGGGCTTAGAGACCCAGTACTTC. Translating gives CASSLGLGGGLETQYF.

The CDR3 nucleotides read TGTGCCAGCAGTGAAGTTTATGAGGCTCTCCAAGAGACCCAGTACTTC. Translation: CASSEVYEALQETQYF. This chain connects TRBV6-1 to TRBJ2-5; D is unresolved. The germline V gene encodes CDR1 MNHNS and CDR2 SASEGT. Trimming shortened V by 1 base and J by 1 base, and 13 bases separated the two germline ends. CDR3 size: 16 residues.

The CDR3 reads CASSLKRRSFTDTQYF. The DNA of the CDR3 is TGCGCCAGCAGCCTTAAGAGACGGAGTTTCACAGATACGCAGTATTTT. The chain is built from TRBV5-1 and TRBJ2-3; D gene unclear. Looked up from germline, CDR1 is SGHRS and CDR2 is YFSETQ. The CDR3 covers 16 residues. V gave up 4 bases and J gave up 2 bases, with 17 bases separating them. The complete variable domain, with remaining parts taken from reference TRBV5-1 and TRBJ2-3, reads KAGVTQTPRYLIKTRGQQVTLSCSPISGHRSVSWYQQTPGQGLQFLFEYFSETQRNKGNFPGRFSGRQFSNSRSEMNVSTLELGDSALYLCASSLKRRSFTDTQYFGPGTRLTVL.

The chain uses TRBV11-2 and TRBJ2-1; D is perhaps TRBD2 (5 bases). The CDR3 runs 15 residues. The V gene's germline CDR1 is SGHAT and CDR2 FQNNGV. V was trimmed by 0 bases and J by 1 base, leaving 7 bases between them. CDR3 bases: TGTGCCAGCAGCTTAGATCGGGGATCCTACAATGAGCAGTTCTTC. This gives the protein CASSLDRGSYNEQFF.